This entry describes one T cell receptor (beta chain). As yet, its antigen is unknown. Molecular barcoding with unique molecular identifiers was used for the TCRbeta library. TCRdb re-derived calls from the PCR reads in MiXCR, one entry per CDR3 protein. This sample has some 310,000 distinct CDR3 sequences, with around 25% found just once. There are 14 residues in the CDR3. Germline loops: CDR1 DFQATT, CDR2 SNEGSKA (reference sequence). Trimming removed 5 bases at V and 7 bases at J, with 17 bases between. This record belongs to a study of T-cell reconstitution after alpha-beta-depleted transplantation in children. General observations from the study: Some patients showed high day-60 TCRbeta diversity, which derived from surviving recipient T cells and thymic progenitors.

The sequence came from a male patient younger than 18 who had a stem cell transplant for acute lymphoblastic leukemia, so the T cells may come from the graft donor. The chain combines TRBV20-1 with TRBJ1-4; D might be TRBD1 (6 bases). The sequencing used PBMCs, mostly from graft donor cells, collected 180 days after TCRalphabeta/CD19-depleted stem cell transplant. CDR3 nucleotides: TGCAGTGCTTTATCCTTTACAGGGCGTGAAAAACTGTTTTTT. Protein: CSALSFTGREKLFF.